These 28 T cell receptor beta chains were all obtained from the same sample, sequenced in a study of PD-1 blockade in classical Hodgkin lymphoma. Every patient relapsed after autologous stem cell transplantation, and brentuximab vedotin exposure varied. TCRdb keeps only in-frame clones here, not all; method: immunoSEQ multiplex PCR. The sample has approximately 73,000 clones, 93% seen once. The material was peripheral blood mononuclear cells (PBMCs), obtained at baseline. These receptors all come from a human donor with classical Hodgkin lymphoma.

The J gene is TRBJ1-5, the V gene TRBV6-1; perhaps TRBD1 as D (5 bases). The CDR3 is 13 residues long. The germline V gene encodes CDR1 MNHNS and CDR2 SASEGT. Trimming stripped 6 bases from V and 9 bases from J, with 15 bases between. CDR3 amino acids: CASSWTGTGPQHF. The CDR3 DNA reads TGTGCCAGCAGCTGGACTGGAACAGGGCCCCAGCATTTT.

Of note for this clone: Mismatch with germline at one junction end may stem from a read error. The V and J genes are TRBV9 and TRBJ2-7; D is undetermined. The CDR3 totals 12 residues. Germline CDR1 reads SGDLS; CDR2 reads YYNGEE. CDR3 bases: TGTGCCAGCAGCCCCGACTCCCACGAGCAGTACTTC. Its translation: CASSPDSHEQYF.

V usage is TRBV19 and J usage is TRBJ1-2; TRBD1 matches at 8 bases. Germline assignment: CDR1 LNHDA and CDR2 SQIVND (reference sequence). Unmatched junction bases numbered 14, after V lost 6 bases and J lost 2 bases. This CDR3 has 17 residues. The CDR3 nucleotides read TGTGCCAGTAGCCGCCACAACAGGGGGTTCTCCAACTATGGCTACACCTTC. Protein product: CASSRHNRGFSNYGYTF.

The gene calls are TRBV12-5 and TRBJ2-1, with TRBD2 identical over 16 bases. The length of the CDR3 is 19 residues. V gave up 2 bases and J gave up 3 bases; unmatched junction bases: 7. The germline V gene encodes CDR1 LGHNT and CDR2 FRNRAP. The CDR3 DNA is TGTGCTAGTGGTTTGACTCCGGGACTAGCGGGAGGGAACTACAATGAGCAGTTCTTC. Its translation is CASGLTPGLAGGNYNEQFF.

The chain couples TRBV18 to TRBJ2-7; TRBD2 agrees at 11 bases. The CDR3 spans 17 residues. Germline loops: CDR1 KGHSH, CDR2 LQKENI. V was clipped by 0 bases and J by 7 bases; unmatched bases: 11. CDR3 in DNA: TGTGCCAGCTCACCACCGACCCTAGCGGGGGGATTGAGGGAGCAGTACTTC. This translates into CASSPPTLAGGLREQYF.

The chain couples TRBV28 to TRBJ2-1; D unclear. V dropped 2 bases and J dropped 6 bases, with 11 bases sitting between them. The CDR3 is made up of 14 amino acids. Germline CDR1 MDHEN, CDR2 SYDVKM. The CDR3 spells CASSLSLNLNEQFF. CDR3 nucleotide sequence: TGTGCCAGCAGTTTAAGCCTAAACCTCAATGAGCAGTTCTTC. Looking up the rest from reference TRBV28 and TRBJ2-1 gives the full variable domain: DVKVTQSSRYLVKRTGEKVFLECVQDMDHENMFWYRQDPGLGLRLIYFSYDVKMKEKGDIPEGYSVSREKKERFSLILESASTNQTSMYLCASSLSLNLNEQFFGPGTRLTVL.

The chain links TRBV12-2 to TRBJ2-3; TRBD1 reflects the table's D call only, with no check against the DNA. TRBV12-2 is a documented pseudogene. The CDR3 is made up of 14 amino acids. The CDR3 reads CASRLYIPPDTQYF. DNA for the CDR3: TGTGCAAGTCGCTTATACATACCCCCAGATACGCAGTATTTT.

The DNA for the CDR3 is TGTGCCAGCACATTGGGGGGACAGGGATTACCTGGAAACACCATATATTTT. It codes for CASTLGGQGLPGNTIYF. The rearrangement joins TRBV7-3 to TRBJ1-3, with 9 bases identical to TRBD1. With V trimmed by 7 bases and J by 2 bases, 12 bases remained unmatched. The germline V gene has CDR1 SGHTA and CDR2 FQGTGA. The CDR3 covers 17 residues.

The J gene is TRBJ2-1, the V gene TRBV4-3; maybe TRBD2 (7 bases). The CDR3 totals 15 residues. CDR1 LGHNA and CDR2 YSLEER come from the germline V gene. V was shortened by 0 bases and J by 9 bases, with 15 bases between the two germline ends. Here the CDR3 reads CASSQEKGEGSEQFF. CDR3 DNA: TGCGCCAGCAGCCAAGAGAAGGGGGAGGGCTCTGAGCAGTTCTTC.

This sequence joins TRBV6-1 and TRBJ2-4; the D is unclear. The CDR3 runs 15 residues. The germline V gene has CDR1 MNHNS and CDR2 SASEGT. V lost 0 bases to trimming and J lost 9 bases, with 15 bases between them. Here the CDR3 reads CASSEAPPVQAIQYF. For the CDR3, the DNA is TGTGCCAGCAGTGAAGCGCCCCCAGTCCAAGCCATTCAGTACTTC.

This clone was counted once. The rearrangement joins TRBV9 to TRBJ1-1; 9 bases line up with TRBD1. Germline loops: CDR1 SGDLS, CDR2 YYNGEE. This CDR3 has 16 residues. V shed 0 bases, J shed 5 bases, and the junction held 8 bases outside the gene matches. CDR3 DNA: TGTGCCAGCAGCGTAGTAAAGGGACAGGGAGGGACTGAAGCTTTCTTT. Protein sequence: CASSVVKGQGGTEAFF.

The gene calls are TRBV4-3 and TRBJ1-6; 7 bases line up with TRBD1. Germline V gives CDR1 LGHNA, CDR2 YSLEER. The CDR3 totals 14 residues. V lost 3 bases to trimming and J lost 9 bases; unmatched junction nucleotides: 5. CDR3 sequence reads: CASSQTGTGSPLHF. In nucleotides, the CDR3 is TGCGCCAGCAGCCAGACAGGGACGGGTTCACCCCTCCACTTT.

The chain is built from TRBV5-6 and TRBJ2-6; TRBD1 matches at 12 bases. V lost 4 bases to trimming and J lost 4 bases; unmatched junction nucleotides: 6. The germline CDR1 and CDR2 sequences are SGHDT and YYEEEE. CDR3 length: 17 residues. The CDR3 nucleotides are TGTGCCAGCAGCATCCGGGACAGGGGGCTCGGGGCCAACGTCCTGACTTTC. Residues: CASSIRDRGLGANVLTF.

The gene calls are TRBV15 and TRBJ2-1, with 9 positions matching TRBD2. The V segment lost 1 base and the J segment 4 bases; nucleotides outside the gene matches: 5. Germline CDR1 LNHNV, CDR2 YYDKDF (reference sequence). There are 16 residues in the CDR3. This CDR3 is CATSRVSSGNYNEQFF. The CDR3 region has the DNA TGTGCCACCAGCAGAGTCTCTAGCGGGAATTACAATGAGCAGTTCTTC.

This sequence joins TRBV7-6 and TRBJ2-7; D is possibly TRBD1 (6 bases). Looked up from germline, CDR1 is SGHVS and CDR2 is FNYEAQ. V shed 4 bases and J shed 3 bases, with 22 bases lying between them. CDR3 length equals 17 residues. The CDR3 loop is CASSSRDILGVNYEQYF. Here the CDR3 DNA reads TGTGCCAGCAGCTCCAGGGACATTTTAGGGGTAAACTACGAGCAGTACTTC.

CDR3 coding DNA: TGTGCCAGCAGGGGGGGACAGGGCTACAATGAGCAGTTCTTC. Its translation: CASRGGQGYNEQFF. The chain couples TRBV6-4 to TRBJ2-1, with TRBD1 matching 9 bases. Germline lookup yields CDR1 MRHNA and CDR2 SNTAGT. This CDR3 comprises 14 residues. The V gene end was trimmed by 6 bases and the J gene end by 3 bases; junction bases not matched to a gene: 3.

This clone was found many times. The chain is built from TRBV19 and TRBJ1-5, with D unresolved. The CDR3 contains 9 residues. The germline V gene encodes CDR1 LNHDA and CDR2 SQIVND (reference sequence). V was pared by 11 bases and J by 6 bases, with 5 bases between. Here the CDR3 reads CAGCQPQHF. Here the CDR3 DNA reads TGTGCCGGGTGTCAGCCCCAGCATTTT.

V and J are TRBV27 and TRBJ2-7, with D hard to call. Trimming shortened V by 3 bases and J by 2 bases, and 8 bases separated the two germline ends. The CDR3 spans 13 residues. The germline V gene has CDR1 MNHEY and CDR2 SMNVEV (reference sequence). CDR3 sequence reads: CASSFGKPYEQYF. The CDR3 DNA sequence: TGTGCCAGCAGTTTTGGCAAACCCTACGAGCAGTACTTC.

The chain links TRBV27 to TRBJ2-7; D is unclear. CDR1 is MNHEY and CDR2 is SMNVEV in the germline V gene (reference sequence). V was clipped by 3 bases and J by 3 bases, with 12 bases between them. This CDR3 has 14 amino acids. DNA of the CDR3: TGTGCCAGCAGTTTTCACGGTACCCACTACGAGCAGTACTTC. This translates into CASSFHGTHYEQYF.

V and J are TRBV6-5 and TRBJ2-2, with D unclear. Germline loops: CDR1 MNHEY, CDR2 SVGAGI. The V and J ends lost 6 bases and 3 bases respectively, with 11 bases between them. CDR3 size: 14 residues. The DNA for the CDR3 is TGTGCCAGCAGCCCCGGAACCTACACCGGGGAGCTGTTTTTT. It codes for CASSPGTYTGELFF.

The chain uses TRBV6-5 and TRBJ1-2; D might be TRBD1 (5 bases). The germline V gene has CDR1 MNHEY and CDR2 SVGAGI. This CDR3 spans 14 amino acids. Between the trimmed V and J ends, which lost 8 bases and 8 bases, there was a span of 21 bases. The CDR3 bases are TGTGCCAGCGCCTTCGGGGGGTCGGGGCCGGGCTACACCTTC. Amino acids: CASAFGGSGPGYTF.

This sequence joins TRBV6-5 and TRBJ2-7; 11 bases map to TRBD2. The CDR3 is 14 amino acids. Germline values: CDR1 MNHEY, CDR2 SVGAGI. Losses at the gene ends were 6 bases for V and 6 bases for J; bases not matched to a gene: 7. The CDR3 DNA is TGTGCCAGCAGGAAACTAGCGGGAGTGGGCGAGCAGTACTTC. It yields the protein CASRKLAGVGEQYF.

This chain links TRBV6-5 with TRBJ2-2, with unresolved D. CDR3 length: 14 residues. With 2 bases removed from V and 5 bases from J, the gap between germline ends came to 9 bases. Germline V CDR1 and CDR2: MNHEY, SVGAGI. The CDR3: CASSYHTETGELFF. In DNA form, the CDR3 reads TGTGCCAGCAGTTACCATACAGAAACCGGGGAGCTGTTTTTT.

This clone has a single count. The chain links TRBV27 to TRBJ1-3; D call uncertain. Deletions cut 2 bases from V and 6 bases from J, with 11 bases between. Germline lookup yields CDR1 MNHEY and CDR2 SMNVEV (reference sequence). This CDR3 has 14 amino acids. The DNA for the CDR3 is TGTGCCAGCAGTTTAACAGAGGGAGCAAACACCATATATTTT. It translates to CASSLTEGANTIYF.

The chain recombines TRBV4-3 with TRBJ2-2; no clear D. Trimming removed 4 bases from V and 7 bases from J, with 7 bases in between. The CDR3 spans 12 residues. From germline, CDR1 is LGHNA and CDR2 YSLEER. CDR3 sequence: CASSRKNGELFF. For the CDR3, the DNA is TGCGCCAGCAGCCGCAAGAACGGGGAGCTGTTTTTT.

The V call is TRBV13, the J call TRBJ2-4; possible D gene TRBD2, 6 bases. Germline lookup yields CDR1 PRHDT and CDR2 FYEKMQ (reference sequence). The CDR3 spans 15 residues. Trimming took off 4 bases at V and 8 bases at J, with 18 bases between the two ends. The CDR3 coding sequence is TGTGCCAGCAGCTACACGTCGGGGGAAGGATACATTCAGTACTTC. Its protein is CASSYTSGEGYIQYF. The whole variable domain, remainder taken from reference TRBV13 and TRBJ2-4, is AAGVIQSPRHLIKEKRETATLKCYPIPRHDTVYWYQQGPGQDPQFLISFYEKMQSDKGSIPDRFSAQQFSDYHSELNMSSLELGDSALYFCASSYTSGEGYIQYFGAGTRLSVL.

V and J are TRBV5-4 and TRBJ2-7; 7 nucleotides line up with TRBD1. The CDR3 has 13 residues. Trimming cost V 4 bases and J 1 base; bases outside gene matches: 2. In germline, CDR1 is SGHNT, CDR2 YYREEE (reference sequence). CDR3: CASSPQGSYEQYF. The CDR3 nucleotides read TGTGCCAGCAGCCCACAGGGGTCCTACGAGCAGTACTTC.

To note about this clone: Given a far larger clone just one base away, this is likely a sequencing read error. The chain joins TRBV2 to TRBJ2-1; tentative D call: TRBD2 (7 bases). Germline CDR1 and CDR2: SNHLY and FYNNEI. V lost 6 bases and J lost 2, with 14 bases in between. The CDR3 runs to 15 residues. CDR3 DNA sequence: TGTGCCAGCAGCGGAGGGGGGGGCCCCTACAATGAGCAGTTCTTC. Translated, it gives CASSGGGGPYNEQFF.